The sample holds one count of the clone carrying this T cell receptor beta chain. CDR3 size: 16 residues. Germline CDR1 reads SGHRS; CDR2 reads YFSETQ. The ends were cut back, 0 bases at V and 2 bases at J, with 14 bases in the middle. The data were taken from a study of blood T cell repertoires in COVID-19. Original processing methods: How many nucleated cells were present was estimated from reference gene primer amplification. The assay was immunoSEQ multiplex PCR, and TCRdb's table has in-frame clones only and misses some. The V and J calls and clone size were taken over from that table, and D and trimming were inferred from the DNA. The top ten hold more than 0.8% of the sample, which has about 370,000 clones, approximately 90% seen once.

The rearrangement links TRBV5-1 to TRBJ1-1; a weak D match, TRBD1 (6 bases). The sequence came from a man aged 18 to 29 who had recovered from COVID-19. Sample: PBMCs or T cells enriched from blood (not recorded which). The CDR3 is CASSLGQARINTEAFF. Written as DNA, the CDR3 is TGCGCCAGCAGCTTGGGACAGGCAAGGATCAACACTGAAGCTTTCTTT.